The rows below give T cell receptor beta chains drawn from one sample of a study of blood T cell repertoires in COVID-19. Sequenced by immunoSEQ multiplex PCR; TCRdb stores in-frame clones only, minus some. Here the sample spans 150,000 to 170,000 clones, about three quarters being singletons. Sequenced input: peripheral blood. The source is a man older than 75 with acute or convalescent COVID-19. Both conserved end residues are part of each CDR3.

CDR3 length	V gene	J gene	CDR3 protein
15	TRBV19	TRBJ2-4	CASSTLTSGQNIQYF
16	TRBV4-1	TRBJ1-5	CASSQGDRGANQPQHF
14	TRBV7-2	TRBJ2-1	CASSPPTRNNEQFF
15	TRBV24-1	TRBJ1-1	CATSDPAGLDTEAFF
11	TRBV30	TRBJ2-1	CAWSVQNEQFF
13	TRBV10-3	TRBJ1-1	CAISDQGGTEAFF
13	TRBV9	TRBJ1-2	CASSVTTGGGYTF
14	TRBV10-1	TRBJ1-6	CASCSRSYNSPLHF
15	TRBV11-2	TRBJ2-1	CASSPSGTVYNEQFF
15	TRBV7-2	TRBJ2-1	CASSLDRGSYNEQFF
20	TRBV7-8	TRBJ2-2	CASSLDTSGGAFLHTGELFF
18	TRBV25-1	TRBJ2-6	CASSAPPGGRTGANVLTF
14	TRBV28	TRBJ1-1	CASRSTGTNTEAFF
16	TRBV18	TRBJ1-5	CASSPSQGRGGQPQHF
13	TRBV5-1	TRBJ1-2	CASSETGEYGYTF
14	TRBV6-5	TRBJ1-4	CASSYTGGREKLFF
13	TRBV11-1	TRBJ1-2	CASSEPGQVGYTF
14	TRBV19	TRBJ1-1	CASSTQGTYTEAFF
15	TRBV2	TRBJ1-2	CARGSGGNLNYGYTF
15	TRBV4-3	TRBJ1-1	CASSPGQGVNTEAFF
17	TRBV7-9	TRBJ1-1	CASSLAGERGLILEAFF
17	TRBV25-1	TRBJ1-6	CASSDIAGGSYNSPLHF
14	TRBV24-1	TRBJ1-2	CATSDAGTFDGYTF
13	TRBV7-8	TRBJ2-1	CATKTSGGNEQFF
14	TRBV9	TRBJ1-2	CASSPRGDSAGYTF
16	TRBV6-6	TRBJ2-5	CASRGNGEAGQETQYF
14	TRBV5-4	TRBJ1-1	CASSLGQANTEAFF
14	TRBV6-1	TRBJ1-1	CASSDRQGVTEAFF
16	TRBV7-2	TRBJ1-3	CASSPGVGLGGNTIYF
15	TRBV30	TRBJ1-2	CAWSVRQGKGYGYTF
12	TRBV30	TRBJ2-7	CAWSVPQYEQYF
16	TRBV5-1	TRBJ1-4	CASSLAGSVGGEKLFF
13	TRBV29-1	TRBJ2-5	CSGMGPSPETQYF